Listed below are T cell receptor beta chains from one sample, sequenced in a study of identical twins. In TCRdb, the 5' RACE reads were re-called with MiXCR into one record per CDR3 protein. The data hold 1.5 million to 2 million distinct CDR3 sequences, with roughly a third observed a single time. Sample: cord blood. These receptors were taken from a newborn girl in good health. CDR3s include the opening cysteine and the closing phenylalanine or tryptophan. A D gene is named only where the DNA matches it firmly. Size values are once, few and many counts, or a class for expanded clones, and some rows have none.

J: TRBJ1-6; length: 15; D: TRBD1; size: NA; V: TRBV20-1; CDR3: CSARDWGTVGPPLHF; DNA: TGCAGTGCTAGAGATTGGGGGACAGTTGGTCCACCCCTCCACTTT
J: TRBJ2-1; length: 17; D: TRBD2; size: few; V: TRBV7-2; CDR3: CASSLSFAGASYNEQFF; DNA: TGTGCCAGCAGCTTGTCTTTTGCGGGAGCGTCCTACAATGAGCAGTTCTTC
J: TRBJ2-7; length: 14; D: TRBD2; size: few; V: TRBV12-3/TRBV12-4; CDR3: CASSVQRGFGEQYF; DNA: TGTGCCAGCAGTGTGCAGCGGGGGTTTGGCGAGCAGTACTTC
J: TRBJ2-4; length: 20; D: NA; size: few; V: TRBV6-5; CDR3: CASSYRSIALRANPADIQYF; DNA: TGTGCCAGCAGTTACAGATCGATCGCGTTAAGGGCCAACCCGGCGGACATTCAGTACTTC
J: TRBJ2-1; length: 15; D: NA; size: NA; V: TRBV4-1; CDR3: CASSLLGLLYNEQFF; DNA: TGCGCCAGCAGCCTGCTAGGTCTCCTCTACAATGAGCAGTTCTTC
J: TRBJ2-5; length: 16; D: TRBD2; size: NA; V: TRBV9; CDR3: CASSVEGGGAYNEQYF; DNA: TGTGCCAGCAGCGTAGAGGGCGGGGGGGCCTACAATGAGCAGTACTTC
J: TRBJ2-4; length: 15; D: TRBD2; size: NA; V: TRBV20-1; CDR3: CSAGNGGGGKNIQYF; DNA: TGCAGTGCAGGGAACGGGGGGGGCGGCAAAAACATTCAGTACTTC
J: TRBJ2-3; length: 15; D: NA; size: few; V: TRBV7-2; CDR3: CASSFGPDRGEKQYF; DNA: TGTGCCAGCAGCTTTGGGCCCGATAGGGGGGAAAAGCAGTATTTT
J: TRBJ1-1; length: 16; D: NA; size: few; V: TRBV14; CDR3: CASSQDWGRFGTEAFF; DNA: TGTGCCAGCAGCCAAGATTGGGGCAGGTTTGGCACTGAAGCTTTCTTT
J: TRBJ2-1; length: 17; D: TRBD2; size: NA; V: TRBV3-1; CDR3: CASSQDAGLAVYNEQFF; DNA: TGTGCCAGCAGCCAAGATGCCGGACTAGCCGTCTACAATGAGCAGTTCTTC
J: TRBJ2-7; length: 14; D: NA; size: few; V: TRBV10-3; CDR3: CAISELKRPYEQYF; DNA: TGTGCCATCAGTGAATTGAAGCGGCCCTACGAGCAGTACTTC
J: TRBJ2-5; length: 14; D: NA; size: NA; V: TRBV11-3; CDR3: CASSSGLATGEQYF; DNA: TGTGCCAGCAGCTCCGGATTGGCTACCGGTGAGCAGTACTTC
J: TRBJ2-1; length: 16; D: NA; size: NA; V: TRBV7-9; CDR3: CASSLVPDVGNNEQFF; DNA: TGTGCCAGCAGCTTAGTCCCGGACGTTGGTAACAATGAGCAGTTCTTC
J: TRBJ2-1; length: 16; D: TRBD2; size: NA; V: TRBV20-1; CDR3: CSARVFRLADNNEQFF; DNA: TGCAGTGCTAGAGTGTTCAGACTAGCGGACAACAATGAGCAGTTCTTC
J: TRBJ1-1; length: 15; D: NA; size: NA; V: TRBV14; CDR3: CASSQEEGWSTEAFF; DNA: TGTGCCAGCAGCCAAGAAGAGGGGTGGAGCACTGAAGCTTTCTTT
J: TRBJ2-1; length: 12; D: NA; size: NA; V: TRBV2; CDR3: CASSDQPYTQFF; DNA: TGTGCCAGCAGTGATCAACCTTACACCCAGTTCTTC
J: TRBJ2-3; length: 17; D: TRBD2; size: NA; V: TRBV25-1; CDR3: CASRPARGSGSADTQYF; DNA: TGTGCCAGCAGACCCGCTCGGGGTAGCGGGAGCGCAGATACGCAGTATTTT
J: TRBJ2-7; length: 16; D: NA; size: NA; V: TRBV20-1; CDR3: CSARLRESLSSYEQYF; DNA: TGCAGTGCTAGACTAAGGGAATCGTTAAGCTCCTACGAGCAGTACTTC
J: TRBJ2-3; length: 17; D: TRBD2; size: NA; V: TRBV6-1; CDR3: CASSEERLAGITDTQYF; DNA: TGTGCCAGCAGTGAAGAACGACTAGCGGGGATCACAGATACGCAGTATTTT
J: TRBJ2-7; length: 16; D: TRBD2; size: once; V: TRBV5-1; CDR3: CASSGTSGSFFYEQYF; DNA: TGCGCCAGCAGCGGGACTAGCGGGAGTTTTTTTTACGAGCAGTACTTC
J: TRBJ2-2; length: 15; D: TRBD2; size: NA; V: TRBV27; CDR3: CASSLREGSTGELFF; DNA: TGTGCCAGCAGTTTAAGGGAGGGATCTACCGGGGAGCTGTTTTTT
J: TRBJ2-7; length: 15; D: NA; size: NA; V: TRBV9; CDR3: CASSLQGESYNEQYF; DNA: TGTGCCAGCAGCCTCCAGGGAGAGTCCTACAATGAGCAGTACTTC
J: TRBJ2-3; length: 17; D: NA; size: few; V: TRBV4-2; CDR3: CASSQDLSRPSADTQYF; DNA: TGTGCCAGCAGCCAAGATCTTAGCCGTCCTTCCGCAGATACGCAGTATTTT
J: TRBJ2-7; length: 13; D: NA; size: NA; V: TRBV20-1; CDR3: CSAAPTYSYEQYF; DNA: TGCAGTGCTGCACCGACATATTCCTACGAGCAGTACTTC
J: TRBJ2-6; length: 17; D: TRBD1; size: NA; V: TRBV11-2; CDR3: CASSTGTGFSGANVLTF; DNA: TGCGCCAGCAGCACCGGGACAGGGTTCTCAGGGGCCAACGTCCTGACTTTC
J: TRBJ1-2; length: 17; D: NA; size: NA; V: TRBV25-1; CDR3: CASSEFSSLAGEYGYTF; DNA: TGTGCCAGCAGTGAATTTAGTTCTTTAGCGGGGGAATATGGCTACACCTTC
J: TRBJ1-2; length: 12; D: NA; size: many; V: TRBV29-1; CDR3: CSSRSRNNGYTF; DNA: TGCAGCTCCCGCAGCCGGAATAATGGCTACACCTTC
J: TRBJ2-1; length: 18; D: TRBD2; size: few; V: TRBV12-3/TRBV12-4; CDR3: CASSLASGRYLQGGEQFF; DNA: TGTGCCAGCAGTTTAGCTAGCGGGAGATATCTCCAAGGGGGTGAGCAGTTCTTC
J: TRBJ2-7; length: 16; D: TRBD1; size: once; V: TRBV11-3; CDR3: CASSQNQGASYNEQYF; DNA: TGTGCCAGCAGCCAAAACCAGGGGGCTTCCTACAATGAGCAGTACTTC
J: TRBJ2-7; length: 15; D: NA; size: NA; V: TRBV20-1; CDR3: CSAREGQGTYNEQYF; DNA: TGCAGTGCTAGAGAGGGTCAGGGGACGTACAATGAGCAGTACTTC
J: TRBJ2-3; length: 13; D: TRBD2; size: few; V: TRBV20-1; CDR3: CSSRTSGTDTQYF; DNA: TGCAGTTCGCGGACTAGCGGCACAGATACGCAGTATTTT
J: TRBJ1-2; length: 14; D: TRBD1; size: NA; V: TRBV4-1; CDR3: CASSQDRGQYGCTF; DNA: TGCGCCAGCAGCCAAGATCGGGGACAGTATGGCTGCACCTTC
J: TRBJ2-7; length: 15; D: NA; size: few; V: TRBV5-1; CDR3: CASSLVVGVAYEQYF; DNA: TGCGCCAGCAGCTTGGTAGTAGGGGTCGCTTACGAGCAGTACTTC